The 29 T cell receptor beta chains presented below share a single source sample, sequenced in a study of T cell changes during pregnancy in multiple sclerosis. The table came from immunoSEQ multiplex PCR; TCRdb's copy has only in-frame clones and leaves some out. Here the sample spans tens of thousands of clones, roughly 90% being singletons. This specimen was CD8+ T cells from peripheral blood mononuclear cells, taken in the second trimester of pregnancy. Receptors originate from a female donor with multiple sclerosis, enrolled in a pregnancy study.

This clone was observed a few times. This rearrangement joins TRBV7-9 to TRBJ2-2; D might be TRBD2 (5 bases). Germline V lookup: CDR1 SEHNR, CDR2 FQNEAQ (reference sequence). V lost 5 bases, J lost 7 bases, and 11 bases lay in between. The CDR3 length is 13 residues. The CDR3 nucleotides read TGTGCCAGCAGCCCACGGGGTGTCGGGGAGCTGTTTTTT. It codes for CASSPRGVGELFF.

This clone occurred once. The chain joins TRBV10-3 to TRBJ1-1; TRBD1 matches 7 bases. The CDR3 totals 19 residues. Trimming cost V 10 bases and J 1 base; bases outside gene matches: 24. The germline gives CDR1 ENHRY, CDR2 SYGVKD. The CDR3 nucleotides are TGTGCCACCCACCTAAGTTCACCGGGACAGACGGGGAAGAACACTGAAGCTTTCTTT. Translated: CATHLSSPGQTGKNTEAFF.

The chain couples TRBV4-1 to TRBJ2-3; D possibly corresponds to TRBD2 (5 bases). The CDR3 extends over 16 amino acids. Germline V gene sequence: CDR1 MGHRA, CDR2 YSYEKL. Trimming pared 0 bases from V and 8 bases from J, leaving 18 bases between. CDR3 amino acids: CASSQEDRAGRGTQYF. In DNA, the CDR3 is TGCGCCAGCAGCCAAGAAGATAGGGCGGGCCGCGGTACGCAGTATTTT.

The chain has TRBV5-1 and TRBJ1-2; perhaps TRBD1 as D (6 bases). Germline CDR1 reads SGHRS; CDR2 reads YFSETQ. The CDR3 length is 15 residues. V was pared by 1 base and J by 0 bases, with 10 bases between. The CDR3 region is CASSLSPGANYGYTF. The DNA for the CDR3 is TGCGCCAGCAGCTTGAGCCCAGGGGCTAACTATGGCTACACCTTC.

This clone appeared once. The V and J genes are TRBV11-2 and TRBJ2-1, with 8 positions matching TRBD1. The CDR3 runs 16 residues. Trimming took 5 bases from V and 9 from J; bases not matched to a gene: 15. CDR1 SGHAT and CDR2 FQNNGV come from the germline V gene. CDR3 region: CASSQKNRQGRIEQFF. The CDR3 DNA sequence: TGTGCCAGCAGCCAAAAGAATCGACAGGGGCGGATTGAGCAGTTCTTC.

The chain recombines TRBV5-6 with TRBJ2-3; 9 positions agree with TRBD2. The J segment lost 4 bases and the V segment lost 4 bases, leaving 10 bases of the junction unmatched. The CDR3 runs to 16 residues. CDR1 and CDR2 from the germline V gene are SGHDT and YYEEEE. The DNA of the CDR3 is TGTGCCAGCAGCCTGCTAGCGGGGTTGGGGGCAGATACGCAGTATTTT. As protein: CASSLLAGLGADTQYF.

The chain links TRBV4-3 to TRBJ2-5; D is possibly TRBD2 (6 bases). The CDR3 loop spans 15 amino acids. Germline CDR1 and CDR2: LGHNA and YSLEER. V lost 0 bases and J 2 bases, leaving 10 bases between the germline ends. CDR3 sequence reads: CASSQDRDFQETQYF. CDR3 coding DNA: TGCGCCAGCAGCCAAGACAGGGACTTTCAAGAGACCCAGTACTTC.

The chain employs TRBV28 and TRBJ2-7, with 8 bases lining up with TRBD1. Germline loops: CDR1 MDHEN, CDR2 SYDVKM. The CDR3 sequence is 15 residues long. The ends lost 5 bases at V and 0 bases at J; junction bases unmatched: 6. In nucleotides, the CDR3 is TGTGCCAGCAGTCCGAGGACAGGGCACTCCTACGAGCAGTACTTC. Its protein product is CASSPRTGHSYEQYF.

This clone is labeled medium-sized (0.01 to 0.1%). The chain combines TRBV7-2 with TRBJ2-7; a weak D match, TRBD1 (7 bases). Germline V gene sequence: CDR1 SGHTA, CDR2 FQGNSA. Trimming took 5 bases from V and 7 from J, leaving 15 bases between them. CDR3 size: 13 residues. The CDR3 loop is CASSPKTGREQYF. The CDR3 DNA sequence: TGTGCCAGCAGCCCCAAGACAGGGAGGGAGCAGTACTTC.

This chain uses TRBV10-3 with TRBJ2-1; no definite D call. The CDR3 extends over 12 amino acids. CDR1 and CDR2 from the germline V gene are ENHRY and SYGVKD. Trimming shortened V by 3 bases and J by 9 bases, and 9 bases separated the two germline ends. CDR3 coding DNA: TGTGCCATCAGTGACAGGAACGCTGAGCAGTTCTTC. As protein: CAISDRNAEQFF.

This clone came up once. The chain joins TRBV28 to TRBJ2-7, with 7 bases aligning to TRBD1. The ends lost 6 bases at V and 2 bases at J; junction bases unmatched: 4. Germline V gene data show CDR1 as MDHEN and CDR2 as SYDVKM. This CDR3 contains 13 residues. The CDR3 bases are TGTGCCAGCAGGCTGACAGGGACCTACGAGCAGTACTTC. This encodes CASRLTGTYEQYF. Full variable domain (remainder filled in from reference TRBV28 and TRBJ2-7): DVKVTQSSRYLVKRTGEKVFLECVQDMDHENMFWYRQDPGLGLRLIYFSYDVKMKEKGDIPEGYSVSREKKERFSLILESASTNQTSMYLCASRLTGTYEQYFGPGTRLTVT.

The chain couples TRBV7-3 to TRBJ2-7, with 7 bases fitting TRBD2. The germline gives CDR1 SGHTA, CDR2 FQGTGA. V lost 2 bases, J lost 5 bases, and 9 bases stayed unmatched. The CDR3 has 15 amino acids. DNA for the CDR3: TGTGCCAGCAGCTTATACGGCGGGAGCCGTAACGAGCAGTACTTC. Amino acid sequence: CASSLYGGSRNEQYF. The entire variable domain, with the rest obtained from reference TRBV7-3 and TRBJ2-7, is as follows: GAGVSQTPSNKVTEKGKYVELRCDPISGHTALYWYRQSLGQGPEFLIYFQGTGAADDSGLPNDRFFAVRPEGSVSTLKIQRTERGDSAVYLCASSLYGGSRNEQYFGPGTRLTVT.

The chain employs TRBV6-5 and TRBJ2-3, with 8 bases identical to TRBD2. With V trimmed by 2 bases and J by 2 bases, 3 bases remained unmatched. Germline CDR1 is MNHEY and CDR2 is SVGAGI. The CDR3 is 15 residues long. The CDR3 reads CASSYTSGNTDTQYF. The CDR3 nucleotides are TGTGCCAGCAGTTACACTAGCGGAAACACAGATACGCAGTATTTT.

The chain uses TRBV25-1 and TRBJ1-5, with no clear D. Germline CDR1 MGHDK, CDR2 SYGVNS. V lost 8 bases and J lost 1, with 12 bases in between. This CDR3 contains 14 residues. The CDR3 nucleotides read TGTGCCAGCTCACCCGCGGGGAGCAATCAGCCCCAGCATTTT. It specifies CASSPAGSNQPQHF. Together with reference TRBV25-1 and TRBJ1-5, the CDR3 gives the full variable domain: EADIYQTPRYLVIGTGKKITLECSQTMGHDKMYWYQQDPGMELHLIHYSYGVNSTEKGDLSSESTVSRIRTEHFPLTLESARPSHTSQYLCASSPAGSNQPQHFGDGTRLSIL.

This chain links TRBV27 with TRBJ1-4; no firm D call. The CDR3 length is 13 residues. V lost 3 bases, J lost 5 bases, and 7 bases lay in between. Germline lookup yields CDR1 MNHEY and CDR2 SMNVEV (reference sequence). The CDR3 DNA reads TGTGCCAGCAGTTTCTCAGAAAATGAAAAACTGTTTTTT. Protein: CASSFSENEKLFF.

This clone was counted once. This chain connects TRBV27 to TRBJ1-2; D perhaps matches TRBD1 (6 bases). Germline CDR1 reads MNHEY; CDR2 reads SMNVEV (reference sequence). V was clipped by 3 bases and J by 2 bases, with 7 bases between them. CDR3 length equals 13 residues. The CDR3 nucleotides are TGTGCCAGCAGTTTGCAGGGGAACTATGGCTACACCTTC. This codes for CASSLQGNYGYTF.

The chain recombines TRBV14 with TRBJ2-7, with D perhaps TRBD1 (5 bases). CDR1 is SGHDN, CDR2 FVKESK, per germline. Trimming removed 3 bases at V and 2 bases at J, with 8 bases between. The CDR3 has 13 amino acids. In nucleotides, the CDR3 is TGTGCCAGCAGCCACAGGGTTACCTACGAGCAGTACTTC. This encodes CASSHRVTYEQYF.

V usage is TRBV7-8 and J usage is TRBJ2-7; D is perhaps TRBD1 (5 bases). Germline lookup yields CDR1 SGHVS and CDR2 FQNEAQ. Between the trimmed V and J ends, which lost 0 bases and 2 bases, there was a span of 14 bases. This CDR3 contains 16 residues. The CDR3 loop is CASSLAGAGPAYEQYF. CDR3 sequence (DNA): TGTGCCAGCAGCTTAGCTGGGGCAGGACCCGCCTACGAGCAGTACTTC.

The chain couples TRBV27 to TRBJ2-1; no clear D gene. The CDR3 is made up of 13 amino acids. The V gene's germline CDR1 is MNHEY and CDR2 SMNVEV (reference sequence). V lost 7 bases to trimming and J lost 4 bases, with 11 bases between them. The DNA of the CDR3 is TGTGCCAGCAACACCGCAGAATACAATGAGCAGTTCTTC. The encoded protein is CASNTAEYNEQFF.

The chain recombines TRBV27 with TRBJ2-3; TRBD2 matches at 9 bases. The J segment lost 2 bases and the V segment lost 5 bases, leaving 11 bases of the junction unmatched. This CDR3 contains 17 residues. Germline V gives CDR1 MNHEY, CDR2 SMNVEV (reference sequence). The CDR3 protein is CASSGWSSGIHTDTQYF. The CDR3 DNA is TGTGCCAGCAGTGGGTGGTCTAGCGGGATTCACACAGATACGCAGTATTTT.

The chain carries TRBV28 and TRBJ2-1, with 7 bases fitting TRBD2. This CDR3 is 16 amino acids long. Germline V gene data show CDR1 as MDHEN and CDR2 as SYDVKM. Trimming took 3 bases from V and 0 from J; bases not matched to a gene: 5. In nucleotides, the CDR3 is TGTGCCAGCAGTTTTAGGCCGGGGGGCTCCTACAATGAGCAGTTCTTC. Protein product: CASSFRPGGSYNEQFF.

This rearrangement joins TRBV9 to TRBJ1-1; a possible D gene is TRBD1 (6 bases). Looked up from germline, CDR1 is SGDLS and CDR2 is YYNGEE. The V end was cut by 3 bases, the J end by 4 bases, with 10 bases between. The CDR3 consists of 13 residues. The CDR3 bases are TGTGCCAGCAGCGAGGTAGGGGGCACTGAAGCTTTCTTT. This gives the protein CASSEVGGTEAFF.

V is TRBV19 and J is TRBJ2-7, with 7 bases aligning to TRBD1. The CDR3 loop spans 14 amino acids. In germline, CDR1 is LNHDA, CDR2 SQIVND (reference sequence). The junction had 7 bases not matched to a gene; V was cut back by 3 bases and J by 5 bases. The DNA for the CDR3 is TGTGCCAGTAGTATGGGGACAGCAAGAAACGAGCAGTACTTC. It codes for CASSMGTARNEQYF.

The rearrangement joins TRBV7-9 to TRBJ1-2, with D uncertain. Germline assignment: CDR1 SEHNR and CDR2 FQNEAQ (reference sequence). V lost 1 base to trimming and J lost 4 bases, with 7 bases between them. The CDR3 totals 13 residues. CDR3 coding DNA: TGTGCCAGCAGCTTAGGAGGGTTCTATGGCTACACCTTC. Encoded protein: CASSLGGFYGYTF. The full variable domain, rest sourced from reference TRBV7-9 and TRBJ1-2, is DTGVSQNPRHKITKRGQNVTFRCDPISEHNRLYWYRQTLGQGPEFLTYFQNEAQLEKSRLLSDRFSAERPKGSFSTLEIQRTEQGDSAMYLCASSLGGFYGYTFGSGTRLTVV.

The chain combines TRBV9 with TRBJ1-1; no clear D gene. Germline CDR1 is SGDLS and CDR2 is YYNGEE. The CDR3 contains 14 residues. V lost 0 bases and J 0 bases, leaving 6 bases between the germline ends. The chain's CDR3 is CASSVGHLNTEAFF. The DNA for the CDR3 is TGTGCCAGCAGCGTAGGACATCTGAACACTGAAGCTTTCTTT.

About this clone itself: This may come from a read error, since a much larger clone is one base off. The chain recombines TRBV7-3 with TRBJ2-7; the match to TRBD1 covers 10 bases. This CDR3 comprises 14 residues. The germline V gene encodes CDR1 SGHTA and CDR2 FQGTGA. Trimming at V came to 5 bases and at J to 2 bases, leaving 3 bases not matched to a gene. The DNA of the CDR3 is TGTGCCAGCAGCCCCGGGACAGGGGCCTACGAGCAGTACTTC. Translation gives CASSPGTGAYEQYF.

The rearrangement uses TRBV10-3 and TRBJ1-1; the match to TRBD1 covers 8 bases. This CDR3 has 16 residues. V shed 2 bases, J shed 1 base, and the junction held 6 bases outside the gene matches. The germline CDR1 and CDR2 sequences are ENHRY and SYGVKD. The CDR3 sequence is CAISEGPGTGNTEAFF. DNA of the CDR3: TGTGCCATCAGTGAGGGTCCCGGGACAGGGAACACTGAAGCTTTCTTT.

The chain combines TRBV2 with TRBJ2-7; 10 nucleotides align to TRBD2. This CDR3 spans 21 amino acids. Germline V CDR1 and CDR2: SNHLY, FYNNEI. Trimming took 5 bases from V and 3 from J; bases not matched to a gene: 25. The CDR3 protein is CASSLAGVGEWEIAGIYEQYF. The DNA of the CDR3 is TGTGCCAGCAGTCTAGCGGGAGTAGGGGAGTGGGAGATAGCGGGAATCTACGAGCAGTACTTC.

The chain combines TRBV11-2 with TRBJ1-2; 10 bases agree with TRBD1. Per the germline V gene, CDR1 is SGHAT and CDR2 is FQNNGV. V lost 2 bases and J lost 6; bases outside the gene matches: 9. This CDR3 spans 16 amino acids. In DNA, the CDR3 is TGTGCCAGCAGCTTAAGGCCGGGGACAGGGGTTAATGGCTACACCTTC. Its translation: CASSLRPGTGVNGYTF.